This TCR beta chain was captured by sequencing in a study of blood T cells in healthy people across ages. The CDR3 totals 14 residues. Germline V lookup: CDR1 LGHDT, CDR2 YNNKEL (reference sequence). J was trimmed by 7 bases and V by 4 bases; bases with no gene match: 7. There are a few counts of this clonotype. Its cognate antigen is unknown. Combining a sample-barcoded 5' primer with a J-beta primer mix, a second PCR ran for roughly 7 to 11 cycles. Via MiXCR, TCRdb re-called the 5' RACE reads, giving one row per CDR3 protein. The sample includes about 280,000 distinct CDR3 sequences, around 30% of them seen just once. General study findings and limits: It was the long-lived donors that had more naive CD4+ cells and higher diversity than aged donors. The percentage of naive T cells correlated strongly with TCR beta diversity.

J is TRBJ1-3 and V is TRBV3-1, with TRBD1 matching 7 bases. Specimen: blood. The receptor was isolated from a woman aged 70 to 79 in good health. CDR3 residues: CASSRGGLGNTIYF. Written as DNA, the CDR3 is TGTGCCAGCAGCCGAGGGGGCCTGGGGAACACCATATATTTT.